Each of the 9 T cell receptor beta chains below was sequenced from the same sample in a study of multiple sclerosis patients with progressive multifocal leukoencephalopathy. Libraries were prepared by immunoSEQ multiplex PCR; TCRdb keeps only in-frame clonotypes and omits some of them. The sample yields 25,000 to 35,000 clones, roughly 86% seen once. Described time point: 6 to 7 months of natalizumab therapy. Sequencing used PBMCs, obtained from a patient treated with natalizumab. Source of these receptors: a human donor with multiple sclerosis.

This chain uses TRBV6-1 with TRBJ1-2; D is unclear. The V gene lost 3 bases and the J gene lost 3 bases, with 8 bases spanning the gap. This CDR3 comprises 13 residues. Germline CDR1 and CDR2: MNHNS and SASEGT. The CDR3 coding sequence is TGTGCCAGCAGTGATTGGGCAGACTATGGCTACACCTTC. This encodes CASSDWADYGYTF.

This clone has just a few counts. The CDR3: CASSDDRDRGPGEAFF. The CDR3 nucleotides are TGTGCCAGCAGTGACGACCGGGACAGGGGGCCGGGTGAAGCTTTCTTT. The chain joins TRBV25-1 to TRBJ1-1; 12 nucleotides line up with TRBD1. After removal of 3 bases from V and 7 bases from J, the junction contained 9 bases not matched to a gene. The CDR3 runs 16 residues. The germline V gene has CDR1 MGHDK and CDR2 SYGVNS.

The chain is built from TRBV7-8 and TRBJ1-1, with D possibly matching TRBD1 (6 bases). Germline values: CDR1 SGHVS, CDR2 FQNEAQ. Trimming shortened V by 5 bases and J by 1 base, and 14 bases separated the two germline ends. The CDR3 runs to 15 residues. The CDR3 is CASSRKGGGNTEAFF. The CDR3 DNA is TGTGCCAGCAGCCGAAAAGGGGGAGGGAACACTGAAGCTTTCTTT. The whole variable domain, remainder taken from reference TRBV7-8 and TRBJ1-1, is GAGVSQSPRYKVAKRGQDVALRCDPISGHVSLFWYQQALGQGPEFLTYFQNEAQLDKSGLPSDRFFAERPEGSVSTLKIQRTQQEDSAVYLCASSRKGGGNTEAFFGQGTRLTVV.

As DNA, the CDR3 is TGTGCCAGCAGCTCCCTTAGCGGGATAGGGACAGATACGCAGTATTTT. This gives the protein CASSSLSGIGTDTQYF. The rearrangement links TRBV27 to TRBJ2-3; 8 positions agree with TRBD2. The CDR3 extends over 16 amino acids. The V segment lost 6 bases and the J segment 3 bases; nucleotides outside the gene matches: 11. CDR1 is MNHEY and CDR2 is SMNVEV in the germline V gene (reference sequence).

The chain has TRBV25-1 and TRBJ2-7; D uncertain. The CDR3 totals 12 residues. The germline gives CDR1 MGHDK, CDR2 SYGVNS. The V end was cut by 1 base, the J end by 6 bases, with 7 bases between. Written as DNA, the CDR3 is TGTGCCAGCAGTGAATTCACGAGCGAGCAGTACTTC. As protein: CASSEFTSEQYF.

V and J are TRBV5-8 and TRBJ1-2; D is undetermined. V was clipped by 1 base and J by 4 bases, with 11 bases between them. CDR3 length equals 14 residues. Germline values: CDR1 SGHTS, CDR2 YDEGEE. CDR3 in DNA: TGTGCCAGCAGCTTGCGTGGCGAGAGCTATGGCTACACCTTC. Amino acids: CASSLRGESYGYTF.

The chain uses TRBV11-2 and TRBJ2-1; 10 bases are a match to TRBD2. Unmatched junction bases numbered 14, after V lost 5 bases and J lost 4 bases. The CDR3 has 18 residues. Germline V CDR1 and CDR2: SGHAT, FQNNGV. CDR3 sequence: CASSPHRLRTSGYNEQFF. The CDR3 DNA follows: TGTGCCAGCAGCCCCCACAGACTCCGGACTAGCGGTTACAATGAGCAGTTCTTC.

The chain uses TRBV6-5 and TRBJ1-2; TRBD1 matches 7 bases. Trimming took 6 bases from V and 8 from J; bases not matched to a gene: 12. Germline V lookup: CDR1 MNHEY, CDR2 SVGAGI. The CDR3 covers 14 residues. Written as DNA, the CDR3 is TGTGCCAGCAGACAGGGGAGGGGCGGCGAAGGCTACACCTTC. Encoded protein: CASRQGRGGEGYTF.

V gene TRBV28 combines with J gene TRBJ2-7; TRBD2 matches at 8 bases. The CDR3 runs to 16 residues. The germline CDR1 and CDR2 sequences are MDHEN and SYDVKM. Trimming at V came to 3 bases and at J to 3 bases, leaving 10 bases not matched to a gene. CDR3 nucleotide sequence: TGTGCCAGCAGTTTTCACGGGACTAGATCATTCTACGAGCAGTACTTC. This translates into CASSFHGTRSFYEQYF.